This entry lists 15 T cell receptor beta chains sequenced from one sample in a study of CD8+ T cells in alopecia areata. cDNA reverse transcribed from extracted RNA served as the sequencing template. Method: immunoSEQ multiplex PCR; TCRdb's copy keeps in-frame clones and lacks some. The data show around 97,000 clones, around three fifths seen once. Sequences were obtained from CD4+ T cells sorted from blood. These receptors were collected from a human donor in good health.

The chain links TRBV30 to TRBJ2-5; 8 bases agree with TRBD2. This CDR3 is built from 15 residues. Losses at the gene ends were 0 bases for V and 1 base for J; bases not matched to a gene: 4. Germline V lookup: CDR1 GTSNPN, CDR2 SVGIG (reference sequence). CDR3 coding DNA: TGTGCCTGGAGTGTGGGTAGCGGGGTCCAAGAGACCCAGTACTTC. Amino acid sequence: CAWSVGSGVQETQYF.

This CDR3 reads CASSERGGLDTQYF. Written as DNA, the CDR3 is TGTGCCAGCAGTGAGCGGGGGGGACTTGATACGCAGTATTTT. The J gene is TRBJ2-3, the V gene TRBV6-1, with TRBD2 matching over 9 bases. The CDR3 is 14 residues long. Trimming removed 3 bases from V and 6 bases from J; junction bases left unmatched: 4. Germline values: CDR1 MNHNS, CDR2 SASEGT.

The chain is built from TRBV5-1 and TRBJ1-1; possible D gene TRBD1, 5 bases. The CDR3 contains 15 residues. Trimming pared 0 bases from V and 1 base from J, leaving 10 bases between. Looked up from germline, CDR1 is SGHRS and CDR2 is YFSETQ. The chain's CDR3 is CASSLVGAENTEAFF. CDR3 nucleotide sequence: TGCGCCAGCAGCTTGGTCGGGGCAGAGAACACTGAAGCTTTCTTT.

The chain recombines TRBV10-3 with TRBJ2-2; D gene unclear. V was clipped by 4 bases and J by 2 bases, with 8 bases between them. The CDR3 is 14 residues long. CDR1 is ENHRY and CDR2 is SYGVKD in the germline V gene. This chain's CDR3 is CAISVGSNTGELFF. For the CDR3, the DNA is TGTGCCATCAGTGTTGGCAGTAACACCGGGGAGCTGTTTTTT.

Here the CDR3 reads CAWNRGQNQPQHF. As DNA, the CDR3 is TGTGCCTGGAACAGGGGGCAGAATCAGCCCCAGCATTTT. The chain couples TRBV30 to TRBJ1-5, with 9 bases that match TRBD1. The germline V gene has CDR1 GTSNPN and CDR2 SVGIG (reference sequence). V trimming: 4 bases; J trimming: 4 bases; junction bases outside the gene matches: 2. There are 13 residues in the CDR3.

As DNA, the CDR3 is TGTGCCAGCAGCTCCACCGGATCCAGGGGTGAAAAACTGTTTTTT. This sequence encodes CASSSTGSRGEKLFF. This rearrangement joins TRBV5-4 to TRBJ1-4; D may be TRBD1 (6 bases). V gave up 3 bases and J gave up 7 bases, with 16 bases separating them. This CDR3 contains 15 residues. CDR1 is SGHNT and CDR2 is YYREEE in the germline V gene (reference sequence).

The V call is TRBV2, the J call TRBJ2-3, with a weak D call TRBD2 (5 bases). This CDR3 comprises 14 residues. In germline, CDR1 is SNHLY, CDR2 FYNNEI. V dropped 6 bases and J dropped 4 bases, with 14 bases sitting between them. The CDR3 is CASSGRGIADTQYF. The CDR3 nucleotides read TGTGCCAGCAGCGGCCGGGGTATTGCAGATACGCAGTATTTT. Full variable domain (rest looked up from reference TRBV2 and TRBJ2-3): EPEVTQTPSHQVTQMGQEVILRCVPISNHLYFYWYRQILGQKVEFLVSFYNNEISEKSEIFDDQFSVERPDGSNFTLKIRSTKLEDSAMYFCASSGRGIADTQYFGPGTRLTVL.

V is TRBV5-1 and J is TRBJ2-1; 10 nucleotides match TRBD2. The V gene's germline CDR1 is SGHRS and CDR2 YFSETQ. The J segment lost 6 bases and the V segment lost 4 bases, leaving 4 bases of the junction unmatched. The length of the CDR3 is 14 residues. The CDR3 spells CASSRVAGGNEQFF. CDR3 sequence (DNA): TGCGCCAGCAGCAGGGTAGCGGGGGGCAATGAGCAGTTCTTC.

The V gene is TRBV5-4, the J gene TRBJ1-5; D gene unclear. CDR1 SGHNT and CDR2 YYREEE come from the germline V gene (reference sequence). CDR3 length: 13 residues. Trimming shortened V by 3 bases and J by 3 bases, and 7 bases separated the two germline ends. Here the CDR3 DNA reads TGTGCCAGCAGCTCCGACATCAATCAGCCCCAGCATTTT. This translates into CASSSDINQPQHF.

The genes are TRBV4-2 and TRBJ2-3; 8 bases agree with TRBD2. This CDR3 contains 17 residues. V lost 2 bases, J lost 2 bases, and 9 bases stayed unmatched. Per the germline V gene, CDR1 is LGHNA and CDR2 is YNFKEQ. This chain's CDR3 is CASSQRGGASATDTQYF. The CDR3 coding sequence is TGTGCCAGCAGCCAACGGGGGGGCGCTTCCGCCACAGATACGCAGTATTTT.

V is TRBV7-9 and J is TRBJ2-1; 11 bases map to TRBD1. The CDR3 has 15 residues. Per germline, CDR1 SEHNR and CDR2 FQNEAQ (reference sequence). With 4 bases clipped from V and 7 bases from J, the junction kept 6 bases outside the gene matches. This CDR3 is CASSYSGTGGNEQFF. The CDR3 DNA is TGTGCCAGCAGCTATTCCGGGACAGGGGGAAATGAGCAGTTCTTC.

This chain connects TRBV27 to TRBJ1-6, with D maybe TRBD1 (5 bases). The V end was cut by 5 bases, the J end by 4 bases, with 15 bases between. This CDR3 is built from 16 residues. The germline V gene has CDR1 MNHEY and CDR2 SMNVEV (reference sequence). CDR3 sequence reads: CASSAGTGFYNSPLHF. CDR3 DNA: TGTGCCAGCAGTGCCGGGACCGGGTTTTATAATTCACCCCTCCACTTT.

V is TRBV29-1 and J is TRBJ1-1; D not resolved. The CDR3 totals 13 residues. Per germline, CDR1 SQVTM and CDR2 ANQGSEA. The germline V and J ends were trimmed by 5 bases and 0 bases, with 10 bases remaining between them. The CDR3 loop is CSVTGVLNTEAFF. For the CDR3, the DNA is TGCAGCGTTACCGGGGTGTTGAACACTGAAGCTTTCTTT.

The chain combines TRBV27 with TRBJ2-2; 9 bases align to TRBD1. The CDR3 loop spans 16 amino acids. The V segment lost 6 bases and the J segment 2 bases; nucleotides outside the gene matches: 7. Germline CDR1 reads MNHEY; CDR2 reads SMNVEV (reference sequence). The CDR3 loop is CASRMGQGRNTGELFF. The DNA for the CDR3 is TGTGCCAGCAGGATGGGACAGGGAAGAAACACCGGGGAGCTGTTTTTT.

J is TRBJ1-6 and V is TRBV30; D remains ambiguous. CDR1 is GTSNPN and CDR2 is SVGIG in the germline V gene (reference sequence). Trimming left V 2 bases short and J 8 bases short, with 7 bases between. The CDR3 extends over 12 amino acids. CDR3 amino acids: CAWSRGDSPLHF. In nucleotides, the CDR3 is TGTGCCTGGAGTCGAGGCGATTCACCCCTCCACTTT.